A single sample is the source of the 9 T cell receptor beta chains below, sequenced in a study of T cell responses to AZD1222 COVID-19 vaccine. TCRdb's copy holds only in-frame clones and misses some; the assay was immunoSEQ multiplex PCR. The table shows 94,000 or so clones, with 90% occurring only once. The sequencing used peripheral blood, collected on day 0 of AZD1222 vaccination. These receptors were obtained from an adult in good health.

This rearrangement joins TRBV7-9 to TRBJ1-1, with 7 nucleotides matching TRBD1. CDR3 length: 15 residues. Unmatched junction bases numbered 8, after V lost 3 bases and J lost 4 bases. Per the germline V gene, CDR1 is SEHNR and CDR2 is FQNEAQ (reference sequence). CDR3 amino acids: CASSFSQGRGTEAFF. The CDR3 DNA is TGTGCCAGCAGCTTCTCACAGGGGCGGGGCACTGAAGCTTTCTTT.

This clone occurred once. This sequence joins TRBV4-2 and TRBJ1-2; D perhaps matches TRBD1 (6 bases). Germline-derived CDR1 and CDR2 are LGHNA and YNFKEQ. This CDR3 is built from 15 residues. V was cut by 4 bases and J by 3 bases, with 15 bases left in between. The CDR3 DNA reads as TGTGCCAGCAGCCCCGGGGGGGGCATTGACTATGGCTACACCTTC. It specifies CASSPGGGIDYGYTF.

The J gene is TRBJ2-2, the V gene TRBV9; the match to TRBD2 covers 7 bases. Germline CDR1 SGDLS, CDR2 YYNGEE. This CDR3 is 15 amino acids long. The V and J ends lost 3 bases and 1 base, in that order; junction bases with no gene match: 3. CDR3 bases: TGTGCCAGCAGCGACCCTAGCGGGAACACCGGGGAGCTGTTTTTT. Translated, it gives CASSDPSGNTGELFF.

CDR3 in amino acids: CASSRSSTGGEQYF. The CDR3 bases are TGTGCCAGCAGCCGATCCTCCACAGGGGGCGAGCAGTACTTC. This chain links TRBV3-1 (or the pseudogene TRBV3-2) with TRBJ2-7; 8 bases agree with TRBD1. The ends lost 4 bases at V and 6 bases at J; junction bases unmatched: 8. The CDR3 contains 14 residues. CDR1 LGHDT and CDR2 YNNKEL come from the germline V gene (reference sequence).

Written as DNA, the CDR3 is TGTGCCTGGAGTAACGACCTGCTCCAGCATTTT. Translating gives CAWSNDLLQHF. The genes are TRBV30 and TRBJ1-5; no clear D. Germline assignment: CDR1 GTSNPN and CDR2 SVGIG (reference sequence). The CDR3 is 11 residues long. The V and J ends lost 2 bases and 12 bases respectively, with 11 bases between them.

The chain couples TRBV30 to TRBJ1-5, with D perhaps matching TRBD1 (5 bases). V lost 5 bases and J 0 bases, leaving 11 bases between the germline ends. The CDR3 is 14 residues long. Germline lookup yields CDR1 GTSNPN and CDR2 SVGIG (reference sequence). The chain's CDR3 is CAWGAVHSNQPQHF. Written as DNA, the CDR3 is TGTGCCTGGGGGGCAGTTCATAGCAATCAGCCCCAGCATTTT.

The chain carries TRBV9 and TRBJ1-1; D gene uncertain. The CDR3 has 18 amino acids. The V gene's germline CDR1 is SGDLS and CDR2 YYNGEE. V shed 4 bases and J shed 5 bases, with 27 bases lying between them. CDR3 sequence (DNA): TGTGCCAGCAGCTTTGGACTGGCCAGCAAAGGGCGGGAGACTGAAGCTTTCTTT. Translated: CASSFGLASKGRETEAFF.

The CDR3 is CASSPHRTAATDTQYF. In DNA, the CDR3 is TGTGCCAGCAGTCCACACCGGACAGCAGCGACAGATACGCAGTATTTT. The rearrangement uses TRBV28 and TRBJ2-3; D perhaps matches TRBD1 (6 bases). Germline V CDR1 and CDR2: MDHEN, SYDVKM. V lost 5 bases to trimming and J lost 3 bases, with 18 bases between them. This CDR3 has 16 residues.

V is TRBV28 and J is TRBJ2-7; no reliable D call. The CDR3 is 12 residues long. Looked up from germline, CDR1 is MDHEN and CDR2 is SYDVKM. V gave up 3 bases and J gave up 7 bases, with 10 bases separating them. This CDR3 is CASSFAPLEQYF. The CDR3 nucleotides read TGTGCCAGCAGTTTCGCCCCTCTGGAGCAGTACTTC.